This entry lists 28 T cell receptor beta chains sequenced from one sample in a study of shared clonotypes between healthy human individuals. The method was immunoSEQ multiplex PCR; TCRdb's version includes in-frame clones alone and lacks a portion of them. Of millions of clones listed, under 95% are singletons. CD45RO negativity and positive selection for CCR7 defined naive CD8 cells, a population that excluded terminally differentiated effector memory CD45RA+ cells. Sequences were obtained from naive CD8+ T cells from PBMCs. All receptors come from a man aged 18 to 35 in good health. Some clones in this sample may be carry-over from other donors' samples.

The chain employs TRBV29-1 and TRBJ1-2; TRBD1 might be the D (5 bases). This CDR3 comprises 11 residues. Trimming removed 7 bases from V and 4 bases from J, with 10 bases in between. Germline CDR1 is SQVTM and CDR2 is ANQGSEA. The CDR3 DNA is TGCAGCGCCTGGGACGGCTATGGCTACACCTTC. It translates to CSAWDGYGYTF. Looking up the rest from reference TRBV29-1 and TRBJ1-2 gives the full variable domain: SAVISQKPSRDICQRGTSLTIQCQVDSQVTMMFWYRQQPGQSLTLIATANQGSEATYESGFVIDKFPISRPNLTFSTLTVSNMSPEDSSIYLCSAWDGYGYTFGSGTRLTVV.

This clone was counted only a few times. Other DNA sequences from this sample encode an identical CDR3 as well. V is TRBV19 and J is TRBJ1-5; D not certain. The CDR3 has 14 amino acids. CDR1 is LNHDA, CDR2 SQIVND, per germline (reference sequence). Trimming pared 3 bases from V and 4 bases from J, leaving 10 bases between. The DNA of the CDR3 is TGTGCCAGTAGTATTAGGTACTCGAATCAGCCCCAGCATTTT. Its translation: CASSIRYSNQPQHF.

The genes are TRBV6-1 and TRBJ2-7; unclear D gene. The CDR3 is 15 residues long. V was cut by 2 bases and J by 2 bases, with 13 bases left in between. Germline V gene sequence: CDR1 MNHNS, CDR2 SASEGT. The CDR3 DNA reads as TGTGCCAGCAGTGAAAGCCGCACCCACGCCTACGAGCAGTACTTC. Translation: CASSESRTHAYEQYF.

The chain uses TRBV5-6 and TRBJ1-2; D is unresolved. The CDR3 sequence is 15 residues long. V gave up 1 base and J gave up 8 bases, with 18 bases separating them. The V gene's germline CDR1 is SGHDT and CDR2 YYEEEE. The CDR3 sequence: CASSLSHFDPTGYTF. The DNA of the CDR3 is TGTGCCAGCAGCTTGTCTCACTTCGACCCAACGGGCTACACCTTC.

Concerning this clone: The same CDR3 also results from other DNA sequences found in this sample. The rearrangement uses TRBV5-6 and TRBJ2-1; 7 bases line up with TRBD2. The CDR3 is 15 amino acids. Germline lookup yields CDR1 SGHDT and CDR2 YYEEEE. V was clipped by 1 base and J by 4 bases; unmatched bases: 5. CDR3 DNA sequence: TGTGCCAGCAGCTTGTTAGCGGGCCTGTACAATGAGCAGTTCTTC. Translated: CASSLLAGLYNEQFF.

The V and J genes are TRBV19 and TRBJ2-3; D not resolved. V was clipped by 6 bases and J by 0 bases, with 7 bases between them. Germline CDR1 LNHDA, CDR2 SQIVND (reference sequence). CDR3 length: 13 residues. The CDR3 is CASSAHSTDTQYF. In DNA form, the CDR3 reads TGTGCCAGTAGCGCTCACAGCACAGATACGCAGTATTTT.

This clone was seen just once. Other nucleotide sequences from this sample produce the same CDR3. The chain employs TRBV28 and TRBJ1-1; the D is unclear. Germline CDR1 reads MDHEN; CDR2 reads SYDVKM. Trimming removed 2 bases at V and 4 bases at J, with 5 bases between. The CDR3 loop spans 12 amino acids. The CDR3, as DNA: TGTGCCAGCAGTTTACGCGGCACTGAAGCTTTCTTT. Its translation: CASSLRGTEAFF.

The DNA for the CDR3 is TGTGCCAGCAGCCAAGGGACTCCCGCCTTTGATACGCAGTATTTT. Protein: CASSQGTPAFDTQYF. The chain uses TRBV4-2 and TRBJ2-3, with a possible D match to TRBD2 (5 bases). There are 15 residues in the CDR3. V lost 1 base and J 6 bases, leaving 14 bases between the germline ends. Germline V gene sequence: CDR1 LGHNA, CDR2 YNFKEQ.

The rearrangement links TRBV7-8 to TRBJ2-7, with TRBD1 matching over 8 bases. Germline lookup yields CDR1 SGHVS and CDR2 FQNEAQ. This CDR3 comprises 20 residues. With 4 bases clipped from V and 3 bases from J, the junction kept 23 bases outside the gene matches. This chain's CDR3 is CASSSSGRWEDRAIYYEQYF. Here the CDR3 DNA reads TGTGCCAGCAGCTCGAGTGGACGATGGGAGGACAGGGCAATTTACTACGAGCAGTACTTC.

V is TRBV28 and J is TRBJ2-5; 12 nucleotides agree with TRBD2. Near its end, the DNA agrees better with TRBJ2-7, so the J call may be wrong. The CDR3 is 16 amino acids. Germline CDR1 reads MDHEN; CDR2 reads SYDVKM. CDR3 amino acids: CASSSNSQLAGGEQYF. CDR3 DNA sequence: TGTGCCAGCAGTTCCAACTCACAACTAGCGGGAGGCGAGCAGTACTTC.

This chain uses TRBV7-8 with TRBJ2-7; D gene unclear. Trimming pared 6 bases from V and 2 bases from J, leaving 14 bases between. Germline V gene sequence: CDR1 SGHVS, CDR2 FQNEAQ. The CDR3 totals 14 residues. CDR3 region: CASRVVDQPYEQYF. For the CDR3, the DNA is TGTGCCAGCAGGGTTGTTGACCAGCCCTACGAGCAGTACTTC.

V gene TRBV27 combines with J gene TRBJ2-2; D may be TRBD2 (5 bases). The germline V gene encodes CDR1 MNHEY and CDR2 SMNVEV (reference sequence). Trimming took 8 bases from V and 7 from J, leaving 23 bases between them. CDR3 size: 16 residues. CDR3 sequence: CASGKDLRSPNGELFF. CDR3 nucleotides: TGTGCCAGCGGCAAGGACTTGCGATCCCCCAACGGGGAGCTGTTTTTT.

The J gene is TRBJ2-3, the V gene TRBV6-4; 11 positions agree with TRBD2. CDR1 and CDR2 from the germline V gene are MRHNA and SNTAGT. The V and J ends lost 6 bases and 0 bases, in that order; junction bases with no gene match: 5. This CDR3 region has 16 residues. In nucleotides, the CDR3 is TGTGCCAGCAGGAGGACTAGCGGGCTTAGCACAGATACGCAGTATTTT. Its protein product is CASRRTSGLSTDTQYF.

V is TRBV14 and J is TRBJ2-1; 13 nucleotides align to TRBD2. Germline lookup yields CDR1 SGHDN and CDR2 FVKESK. Unmatched junction bases numbered 5, after V lost 1 base and J lost 8 bases. The CDR3 loop spans 16 amino acids. The CDR3 is CASSQGTSGSVDEQFF. The CDR3 DNA is TGTGCCAGCAGCCAAGGGACTAGCGGGAGTGTCGATGAGCAGTTCTTC. The full variable domain, its missing parts supplied by reference TRBV14 and TRBJ2-1, is EAGVTQFPSHSVIEKGQTVTLRCDPISGHDNLYWYRRVMGKEIKFLLHFVKESKQDESGMPNNRFLAERTGGTYSTLKVQPAELEDSGVYFCASSQGTSGSVDEQFFGPGTRLTVL.

V is TRBV5-6 and J is TRBJ2-2; D gene uncertain. Trimming left V 4 bases short and J 1 base short, with 8 bases between. The CDR3 has 14 amino acids. Germline CDR1 reads SGHDT; CDR2 reads YYEEEE. The CDR3: CASSGSVNTGELFF. As DNA, the CDR3 is TGTGCCAGCAGCGGATCAGTGAACACCGGGGAGCTGTTTTTT. Using reference TRBV5-6 and TRBJ2-2 for the parts outside the CDR3, the full variable domain is DAGVTQSPTHLIKTRGQQVTLRCSPKSGHDTVSWYQQALGQGPQFIFQYYEEEERQRGNFPDRFSGHQFPNYSSELNVNALLLGDSALYLCASSGSVNTGELFFGEGSRLTVL.

The chain combines TRBV14 with TRBJ2-3; a possible D gene is TRBD1 (5 bases). The germline CDR1 and CDR2 sequences are SGHDN and FVKESK. The CDR3 extends over 18 amino acids. Between the trimmed V and J ends, which lost 3 bases and 3 bases, there was a span of 22 bases. Here the CDR3 DNA reads TGTGCCAGCAGCCACCAACACCGGACAAGGGATGGTACAGATACGCAGTATTTT. Protein sequence: CASSHQHRTRDGTDTQYF.

The rearrangement joins TRBV9 to TRBJ2-7, with D possibly TRBD1 on 6 matching bases. Trimming left V 0 bases short and J 5 bases short, with 15 bases between. The CDR3 length is 15 residues. Germline lookup yields CDR1 SGDLS and CDR2 YYNGEE. The CDR3 loop reads CASSVEDLGADEQYF. CDR3 sequence (DNA): TGTGCCAGCAGCGTAGAGGACCTGGGGGCAGACGAGCAGTACTTC.

Remarks on this clone: Compared with germline, one end of the junction differs, possibly owing to a read error. The genes are TRBV11-1 and TRBJ2-7, with D possibly being TRBD1 or TRBD2 (5 bases each). The V gene's germline CDR1 is SGHAT and CDR2 FQDESV (reference sequence). This CDR3 region has 12 residues. The CDR3 sequence: CASSFNTGPTYF. CDR3 nucleotides: TGTGCCAGCAGCTTTAACACGGGACCTACCTATTTC.

V and J are TRBV15 and TRBJ1-2, with TRBD1 matching over 7 bases. This CDR3 has 19 residues. Germline assignment: CDR1 LNHNV and CDR2 YYDKDF (reference sequence). V shed 5 bases and J 4 bases; nucleotides not matched to a gene: 22. CDR3 region: CATSPSRRGGFPHLYGYTF. CDR3 nucleotides: TGTGCCACCAGCCCGTCTCGGCGAGGGGGCTTCCCCCACCTCTATGGCTACACCTTC.

The CDR3 loop is CASSLWGRQETQYF. The CDR3 DNA reads TGTGCCAGCAGTTTATGGGGTCGACAAGAGACCCAGTACTTC. The chain employs TRBV27 and TRBJ2-5; no clear D gene. Per the germline V gene, CDR1 is MNHEY and CDR2 is SMNVEV (reference sequence). Deletions cut 1 base from V and 2 bases from J, with 8 bases between. The CDR3 has 14 amino acids.

The V call is TRBV11-1, the J call TRBJ2-7; TRBD2 might be the D (6 bases). From germline, CDR1 is SGHAT and CDR2 FQDESV (reference sequence). CDR3 size: 14 residues. V was cut by 6 bases and J by 4 bases, with 16 bases left in between. The CDR3, as DNA: TGTGCCAGCAGTTCTCGGGGGAAGGTTTACGAGCAGTACTTC. As protein: CASSSRGKVYEQYF.

The V and J genes are TRBV7-2 and TRBJ2-5; no reliable D call. CDR1 is SGHTA, CDR2 FQGNSA, per germline. Trimming removed 1 base at V and 5 bases at J, with 5 bases between. There are 12 residues in the CDR3. CDR3 sequence: CASSLVGETQYF. The CDR3 region has the DNA TGTGCCAGCAGCTTAGTGGGGGAGACCCAGTACTTC.

The J gene is TRBJ1-1, the V gene TRBV5-1; 10 bases agree with TRBD1. V trimming: 4 bases; J trimming: 4 bases; junction bases outside the gene matches: 10. Germline V gene lookup returns CDR1 SGHRS and CDR2 YFSETQ. The CDR3 is 16 amino acids. CDR3: CASSPRQGAVVTEAFF. The CDR3, as DNA: TGCGCCAGCAGCCCTCGACAGGGGGCCGTGGTCACTGAAGCTTTCTTT.

The rearrangement joins TRBV15 to TRBJ2-3, with 13 bases matching TRBD2. V shed 5 bases, J shed 0 bases, and the junction held 14 bases outside the gene matches. Looked up from germline, CDR1 is LNHNV and CDR2 is YYDKDF (reference sequence). The CDR3 consists of 20 residues. The CDR3 protein is CATSGEGLAGFNPSTDTQYF. The CDR3 nucleotides read TGTGCCACCAGCGGGGAGGGACTAGCGGGATTTAATCCTAGCACAGATACGCAGTATTTT.

V usage is TRBV27 and J usage is TRBJ2-7, with 12 nucleotides matching TRBD2. Germline CDR1 and CDR2: MNHEY and SMNVEV (reference sequence). The CDR3 is 18 amino acids. Unmatched junction bases numbered 13, after V lost 5 bases and J lost 2 bases. The CDR3: CASSLSGGLAGSTYEQYF. The CDR3 nucleotides read TGTGCCAGCAGTCTCAGCGGCGGACTAGCGGGATCAACCTACGAGCAGTACTTC.

The chain joins TRBV30 to TRBJ2-1; tentative D call: TRBD2 (5 bases). From germline, CDR1 is GTSNPN and CDR2 SVGIG (reference sequence). The CDR3 loop spans 10 amino acids. V lost 5 bases, J lost 9 bases, and 8 bases lay in between. In nucleotides, the CDR3 is TGTGCCTGGGGCGGAGGTGAGCAGTTCTTC. Translation gives CAWGGGEQFF.

The gene calls are TRBV4-1 and TRBJ2-2; 11 bases line up with TRBD1. The CDR3 totals 16 residues. Germline CDR1 reads MGHRA; CDR2 reads YSYEKL. J gave up 4 bases and V 3 bases, and 4 bases lay outside the gene matches. The CDR3 DNA reads as TGCGCCAGCAGCCACGGGACAGGGGGTATCACCGGGGAGCTGTTTTTT. This codes for CASSHGTGGITGELFF.

This chain connects TRBV6-1 to TRBJ1-1; 9 bases map to TRBD1. CDR1 and CDR2 (germline): MNHNS, SASEGT. Trimming removed 4 bases from V and 10 bases from J; junction bases left unmatched: 19. CDR3 size: 17 residues. For the CDR3, the DNA is TGTGCCAGCAGTGGAGGAACAGGGGGCCTCACAGGGATGGTAGCTTTCTTT. It encodes CASSGGTGGLTGMVAFF.